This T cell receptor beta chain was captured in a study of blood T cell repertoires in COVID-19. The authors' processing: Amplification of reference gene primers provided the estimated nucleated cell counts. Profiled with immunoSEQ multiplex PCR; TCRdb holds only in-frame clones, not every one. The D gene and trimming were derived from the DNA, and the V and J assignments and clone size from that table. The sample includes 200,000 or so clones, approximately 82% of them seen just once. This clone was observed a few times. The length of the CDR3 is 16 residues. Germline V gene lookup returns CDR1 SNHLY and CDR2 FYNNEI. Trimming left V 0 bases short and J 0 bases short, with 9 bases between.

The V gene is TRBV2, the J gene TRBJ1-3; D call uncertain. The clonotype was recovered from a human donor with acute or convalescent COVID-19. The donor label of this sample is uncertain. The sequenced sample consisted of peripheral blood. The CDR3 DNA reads TGTGCCAGCAGTGAAGCGCACAGCAACTCTGGAAACACCATATATTTT. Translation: CASSEAHSNSGNTIYF. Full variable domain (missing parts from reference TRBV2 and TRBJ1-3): EPEVTQTPSHQVTQMGQEVILRCVPISNHLYFYWYRQILGQKVEFLVSFYNNEISEKSEIFDDQFSVERPDGSNFTLKIRSTKLEDSAMYFCASSEAHSNSGNTIYFGEGSWLTVV.